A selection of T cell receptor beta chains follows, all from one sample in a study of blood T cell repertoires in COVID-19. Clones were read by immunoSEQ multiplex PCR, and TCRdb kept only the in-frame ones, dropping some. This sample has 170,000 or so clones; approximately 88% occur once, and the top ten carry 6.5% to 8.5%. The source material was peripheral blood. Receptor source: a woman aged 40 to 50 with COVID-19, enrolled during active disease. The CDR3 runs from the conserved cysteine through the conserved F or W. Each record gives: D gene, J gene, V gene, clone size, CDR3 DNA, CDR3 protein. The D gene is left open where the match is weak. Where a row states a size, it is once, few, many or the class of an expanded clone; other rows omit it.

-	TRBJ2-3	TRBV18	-	TGTGCCAGCTCACCACCACGAGCGACAGATACGCAGTATTTT	CASSPPRATDTQYF
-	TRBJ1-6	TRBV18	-	TGTGCCAGCTCCTCCAGTGGCATGGAGGATTCACCCCTCCACTTT	CASSSSGMEDSPLHF
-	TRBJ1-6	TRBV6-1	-	TGTGCCAGCAGTGAAAATGCAGGGGTATTTTCACCCCTCCACTTT	CASSENAGVFSPLHF
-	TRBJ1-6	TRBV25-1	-	TGTGCCAGCAGTCTCGGGACATGGGATTCACCCCTCCACTTT	CASSLGTWDSPLHF
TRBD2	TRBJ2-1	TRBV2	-	TGTGCCAGCAGCGATCCGACTAGCGGGTTTTCCAATGAGCAGTTCTTC	CASSDPTSGFSNEQFF
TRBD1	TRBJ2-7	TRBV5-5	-	TGTGCCAGCAGCTGGTGGGACAGGGGCTCCTACGAGCAGTACTTC	CASSWWDRGSYEQYF
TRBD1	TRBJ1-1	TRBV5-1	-	TGCGCCAGCAGCGGGGGACAGGGGGCGATCATGAACACTGAAGCTTTCTTT	CASSGGQGAIMNTEAFF
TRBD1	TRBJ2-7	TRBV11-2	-	TGTGCCAGCAGCCACGACAGGGTCGAGCAGTACTTC	CASSHDRVEQYF
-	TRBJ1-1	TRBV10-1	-	TGCGCCAGCAGTCAGGGGATGAACACTGAAGCTTTCTTT	CASSQGMNTEAFF
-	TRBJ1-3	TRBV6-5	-	TGTGCCAGCAGTTACGACAGGGGAAACACCATATATTTT	CASSYDRGNTIYF
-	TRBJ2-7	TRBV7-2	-	TGTGCCAGCAGCTTTCACATATCTCTTTCCTACGAGCAGTACTTC	CASSFHISLSYEQYF
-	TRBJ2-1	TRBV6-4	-	TGTGCCAGCAGTGACTCGATAGTATCCCTCAATGAGCAGTTCTTC	CASSDSIVSLNEQFF
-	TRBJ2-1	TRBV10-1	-	TGCGCCAGCAGTGAGTCAGGAGAGAAGCGGGATGAGCAGTTCTTC	CASSESGEKRDEQFF
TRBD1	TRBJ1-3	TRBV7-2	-	TGTGCCAGCAGCCCGGACAGGGCTGGAAACACCATATATTTT	CASSPDRAGNTIYF
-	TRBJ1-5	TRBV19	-	TGTGCCAGTAAACAACTAAATCAGCCCCAGCATTTT	CASKQLNQPQHF
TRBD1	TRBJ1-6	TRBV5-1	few	TGCGCCAGCAGCCCGGAAGGACAGGCGCGTGGTTCACCCCTCCACTTT	CASSPEGQARGSPLHF
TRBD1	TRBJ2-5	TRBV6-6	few	TGTGCCAGCAGTCCAAGATCGTGGACAGGGGCCTCCTCTAGGGAGACCCAGTACTTC	CASSPRSWTGASSRETQYF
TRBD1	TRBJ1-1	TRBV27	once	TGTGCCAGCAGTTCACCGACAGGGGGCGCCAACACTGAAGCTTTCTTT	CASSSPTGGANTEAFF
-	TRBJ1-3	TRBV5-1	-	TGCGCCAGCAGCTTGGTCGGCTCTGGAAACACCATATATTTT	CASSLVGSGNTIYF
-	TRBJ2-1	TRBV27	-	TGTGCCAGCAGTTTTTCTTGGTGGGCGGGTTCGAATGAGCAGTTCTTC	CASSFSWWAGSNEQFF
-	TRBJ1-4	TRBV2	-	TGTGCCAGCAGTGAAACAGGGCTGGGTAATGAAAAACTGTTTTTT	CASSETGLGNEKLFF
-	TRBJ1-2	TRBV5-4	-	TGTGCCAGCAGCTCCGGGTTTGACGCCTACACCTTC	CASSSGFDAYTF
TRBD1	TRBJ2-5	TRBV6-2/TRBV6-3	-	TGTGCCAGCAGTTTCTTGAAGGGACAGGCTCCCCCAGAGACCCAGTACTTC	CASSFLKGQAPPETQYF
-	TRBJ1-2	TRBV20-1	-	TGCAGTGCTAGTGAAACAGGCTTTAACTATGGCTACACCTTC	CSASETGFNYGYTF
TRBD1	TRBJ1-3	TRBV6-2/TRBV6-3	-	TGTGCCAGCAGTTACTCCGTCCGGACAGGACGGCGCTCTGGAAACACCATATATTTT	CASSYSVRTGRRSGNTIYF
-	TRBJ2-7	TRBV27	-	TGTGCCAGCAGTTTAGCCGTATACCTAAAGGAGCAGTACTTC	CASSLAVYLKEQYF
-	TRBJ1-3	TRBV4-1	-	TGCGCCAGCAGCCAAGTTACAGGCTCTGGAAACACCATATATTTT	CASSQVTGSGNTIYF
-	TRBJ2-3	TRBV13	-	TGTGCCAGCAGCTTAGGGGTTAGGGGCTCCGATACGCAGTATTTT	CASSLGVRGSDTQYF
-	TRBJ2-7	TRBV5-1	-	TGCGCCAGCAGCGGGGAGTTAGTCAACGAGCAGTACTTC	CASSGELVNEQYF
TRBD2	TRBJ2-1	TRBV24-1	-	TGTGCCACCAGTAAGGGACTAGCGGACTACAATGAGCAGTTCTTC	CATSKGLADYNEQFF
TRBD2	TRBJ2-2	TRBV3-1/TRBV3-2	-	TGTGCCAGCAGCCCGCATAGCGGGGGGCCTACGAACACCGGGGAGCTGTTTTTT	CASSPHSGGPTNTGELFF